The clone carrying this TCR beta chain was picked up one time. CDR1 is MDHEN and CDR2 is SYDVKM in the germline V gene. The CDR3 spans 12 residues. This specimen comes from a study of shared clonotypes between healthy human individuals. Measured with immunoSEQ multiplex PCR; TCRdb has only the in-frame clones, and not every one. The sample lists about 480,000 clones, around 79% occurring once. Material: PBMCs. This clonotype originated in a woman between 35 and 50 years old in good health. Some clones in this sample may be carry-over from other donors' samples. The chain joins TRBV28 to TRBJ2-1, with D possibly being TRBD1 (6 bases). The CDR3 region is CTRGGSYNEQFF. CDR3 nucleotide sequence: TGTACCCGAGGGGGTTCCTACAATGAGCAGTTCTTC. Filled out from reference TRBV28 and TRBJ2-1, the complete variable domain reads DVKVTQSSRYLVKRTGEKVFLECVQDMDHENMFWYRQDPGLGLRLIYFSYDVKMKEKGDIPEGYSVSREKKERFSLILESASTNQTSMYLCTRGGSYNEQFFGPGTRLTVL.